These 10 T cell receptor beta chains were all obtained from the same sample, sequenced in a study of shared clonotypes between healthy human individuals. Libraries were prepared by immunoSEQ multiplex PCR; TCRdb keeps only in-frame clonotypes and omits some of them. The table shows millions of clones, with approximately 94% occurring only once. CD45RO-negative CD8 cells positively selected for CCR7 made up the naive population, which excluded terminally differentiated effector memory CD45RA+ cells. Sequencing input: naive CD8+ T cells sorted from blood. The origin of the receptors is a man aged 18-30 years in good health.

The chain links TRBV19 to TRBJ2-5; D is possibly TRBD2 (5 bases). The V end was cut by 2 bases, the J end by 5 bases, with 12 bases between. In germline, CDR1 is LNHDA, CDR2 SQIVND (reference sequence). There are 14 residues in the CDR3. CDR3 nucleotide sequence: TGTGCCAGTAGTATAATAGAGGGCTCTGAGACCCAGTACTTC. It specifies CASSIIEGSETQYF.

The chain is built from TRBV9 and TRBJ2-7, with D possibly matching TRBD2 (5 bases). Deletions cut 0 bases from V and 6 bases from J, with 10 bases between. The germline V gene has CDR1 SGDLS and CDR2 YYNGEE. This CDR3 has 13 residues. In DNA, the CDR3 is TGTGCCAGCAGCGTAGGAGGGAGCAGCGAGCAGTACTTC. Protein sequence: CASSVGGSSEQYF.

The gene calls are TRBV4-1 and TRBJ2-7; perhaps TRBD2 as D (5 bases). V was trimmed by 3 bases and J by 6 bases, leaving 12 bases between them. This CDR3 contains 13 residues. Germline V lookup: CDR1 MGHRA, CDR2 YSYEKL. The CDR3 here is CASSQNLLGEQYF. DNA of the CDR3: TGCGCCAGCAGCCAGAACTTACTAGGCGAGCAGTACTTC.

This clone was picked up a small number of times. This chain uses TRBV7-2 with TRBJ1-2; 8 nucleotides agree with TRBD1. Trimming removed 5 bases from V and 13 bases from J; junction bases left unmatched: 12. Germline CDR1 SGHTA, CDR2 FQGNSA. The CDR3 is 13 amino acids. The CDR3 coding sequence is TGTGCCAGCAGCGTCAGGACAGGGCTCCAAGGCACCTTC. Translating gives CASSVRTGLQGTF. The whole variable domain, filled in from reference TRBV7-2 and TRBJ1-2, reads GAGVSQSPSNKVTEKGKDVELRCDPISGHTALYWYRQSLGQGLEFLIYFQGNSAPDKSGLPSDRFSAERTGGSVSTLTIQRTQQEDSAVYLCASSVRTGLQGTFGSGTRLTVV.

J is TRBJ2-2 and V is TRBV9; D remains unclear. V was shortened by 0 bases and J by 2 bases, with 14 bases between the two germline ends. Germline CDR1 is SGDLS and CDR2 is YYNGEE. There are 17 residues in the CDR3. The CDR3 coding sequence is TGTGCCAGCAGCGTAGATGGGGAACCGTTTAACACCGGGGAGCTGTTTTTT. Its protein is CASSVDGEPFNTGELFF.

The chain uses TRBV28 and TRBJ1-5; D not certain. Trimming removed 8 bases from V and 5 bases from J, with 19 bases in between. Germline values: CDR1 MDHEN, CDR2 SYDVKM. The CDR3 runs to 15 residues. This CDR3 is CASLSALPGDQPQHF. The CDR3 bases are TGTGCCAGCCTCTCCGCCCTACCCGGCGATCAGCCCCAGCATTTT.

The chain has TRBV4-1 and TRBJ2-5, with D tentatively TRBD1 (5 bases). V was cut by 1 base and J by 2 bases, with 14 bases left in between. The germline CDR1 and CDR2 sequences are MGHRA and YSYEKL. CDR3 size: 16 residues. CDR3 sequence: CASSQVWQGEQETQYF. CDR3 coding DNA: TGCGCCAGCAGCCAAGTTTGGCAGGGTGAACAAGAGACCCAGTACTTC.

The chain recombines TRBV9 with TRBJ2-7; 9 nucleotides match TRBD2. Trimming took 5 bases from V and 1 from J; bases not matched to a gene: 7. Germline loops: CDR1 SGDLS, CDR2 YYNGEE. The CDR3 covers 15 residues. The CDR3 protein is CASSLSGSGSYEQYF. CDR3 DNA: TGTGCCAGCAGTCTTAGCGGGAGCGGTTCCTACGAGCAGTACTTC.

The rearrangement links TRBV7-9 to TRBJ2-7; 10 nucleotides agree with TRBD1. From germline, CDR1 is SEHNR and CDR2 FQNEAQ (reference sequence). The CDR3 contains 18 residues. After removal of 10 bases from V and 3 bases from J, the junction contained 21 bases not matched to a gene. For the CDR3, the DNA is TGTGCCACTACCGGGACCGGGACAGGGGTTTTTGCGGGCTACGAGCAGTACTTC. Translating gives CATTGTGTGVFAGYEQYF.

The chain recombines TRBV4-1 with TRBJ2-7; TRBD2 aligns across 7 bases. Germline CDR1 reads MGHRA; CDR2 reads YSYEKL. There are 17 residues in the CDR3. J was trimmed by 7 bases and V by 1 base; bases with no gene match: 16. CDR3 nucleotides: TGCGCCAGCAGCCAAGGCTCCTTCGGGGGGACTGCTTCGGAGCAGTACTTC. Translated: CASSQGSFGGTASEQYF.